The sequence of this T cell receptor beta chain was determined in a study of T cell responses to AZD1222 COVID-19 vaccine. Germline-derived CDR1 and CDR2 are SGHTA and FQGNSA. Trimming took 4 bases from V and 1 from J; bases not matched to a gene: 9. The CDR3 runs to 18 residues. The assay was immunoSEQ multiplex PCR, and TCRdb's table has in-frame clones only and misses some. Of about 150,000 clones listed, approximately 90% were seen once; the top ten hold 3% to 4%. The clonotype originates from an adult in good health. This chain connects TRBV7-2 to TRBJ1-6; 8 bases line up with TRBD1. This material consisted of peripheral blood, taken on day 0 of MenACWY control vaccination. This CDR3 is CASSYTGTGGSYNSPLHF. Written as DNA, the CDR3 is TGTGCCAGCAGCTATACCGGGACAGGAGGTTCCTATAATTCACCCCTCCACTTT. The whole variable domain, remainder taken from reference TRBV7-2 and TRBJ1-6, is GAGVSQSPSNKVTEKGKDVELRCDPISGHTALYWYRQSLGQGLEFLIYFQGNSAPDKSGLPSDRFSAERTGGSVSTLTIQRTQQEDSAVYLCASSYTGTGGSYNSPLHFGNGTRLTVT.